This T cell receptor beta chain was sequenced for a study of cytomegalovirus exposure and HLA in healthy donors. CDR1 is SNHLY, CDR2 FYNNEI, per germline. The CDR3 covers 15 residues. V trimming: 2 bases; J trimming: 8 bases; junction bases outside the gene matches: 8. For this clone: Its antigen is not known.

Study-level results: Earlier findings revealed that most TCR beta V segments proved productive either about 87% or about 30% of the time.

PCR used 60 Vbeta primers and 13 Jbeta primers. Some clones are missing from TCRdb's copy, which holds only in-frame ones; the method was immunoSEQ multiplex PCR. Of around 180,000 clones in the sample, about four fifths were seen once. The clonotype was recovered from a girl between 5 and 17 years old in good health and CMV-seropositive. J is TRBJ1-2 and V is TRBV2, with 10 bases that match TRBD1. Source material: PBMCs. CDR3 DNA: TGTGCCAGCAGTGAAAGTGGGACAGGGGAACGAGGCTACACCTTC. This gives the protein CASSESGTGERGYTF.